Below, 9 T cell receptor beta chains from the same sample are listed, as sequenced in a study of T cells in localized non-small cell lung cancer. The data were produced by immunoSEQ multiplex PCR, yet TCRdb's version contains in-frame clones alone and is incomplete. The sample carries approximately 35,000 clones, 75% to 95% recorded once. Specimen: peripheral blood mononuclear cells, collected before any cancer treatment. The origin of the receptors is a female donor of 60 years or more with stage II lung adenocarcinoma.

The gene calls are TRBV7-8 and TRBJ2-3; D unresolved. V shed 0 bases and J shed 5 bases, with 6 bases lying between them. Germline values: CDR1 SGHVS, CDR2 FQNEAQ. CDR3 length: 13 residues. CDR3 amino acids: CASSLAEQDTQYF. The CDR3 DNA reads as TGTGCCAGCAGCTTAGCCGAGCAAGATACGCAGTATTTT.

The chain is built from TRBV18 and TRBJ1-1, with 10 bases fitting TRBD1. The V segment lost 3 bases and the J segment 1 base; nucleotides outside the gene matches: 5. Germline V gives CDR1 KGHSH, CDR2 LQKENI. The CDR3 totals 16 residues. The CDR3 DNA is TGTGCCAGCTCACCCTCCTGGGACAGGGGGAACACTGAAGCTTTCTTT. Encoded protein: CASSPSWDRGNTEAFF.

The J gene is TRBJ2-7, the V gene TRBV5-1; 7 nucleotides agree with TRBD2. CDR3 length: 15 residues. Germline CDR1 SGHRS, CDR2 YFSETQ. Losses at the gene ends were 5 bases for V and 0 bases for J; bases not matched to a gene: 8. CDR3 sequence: CASSSSGYSSYEQYF. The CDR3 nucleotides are TGCGCCAGCAGTTCTAGCGGATACAGCTCCTACGAGCAGTACTTC.

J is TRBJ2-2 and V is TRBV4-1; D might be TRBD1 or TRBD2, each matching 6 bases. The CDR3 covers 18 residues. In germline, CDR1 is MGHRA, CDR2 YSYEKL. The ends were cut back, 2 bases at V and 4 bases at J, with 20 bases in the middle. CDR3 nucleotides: TGCGCCAGCAGCCAAAAATCGGGGGCAGGGTCGTTCACCGGGGAGCTGTTTTTT. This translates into CASSQKSGAGSFTGELFF.

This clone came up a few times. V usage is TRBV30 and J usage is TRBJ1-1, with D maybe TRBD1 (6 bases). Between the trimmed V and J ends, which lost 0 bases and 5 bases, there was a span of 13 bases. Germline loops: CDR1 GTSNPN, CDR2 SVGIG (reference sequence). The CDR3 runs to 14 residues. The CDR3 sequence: CAWSVGGPGTEAFF. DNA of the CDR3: TGTGCCTGGAGTGTAGGGGGGCCGGGGACTGAAGCTTTCTTT. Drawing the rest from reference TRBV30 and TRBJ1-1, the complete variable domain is SQTIHQWPATLVQPVGSPLSLECTVEGTSNPNLYWYRQAAGRGLQLLFYSVGIGQISSEVPQNLSASRPQDRQFILSSKKLLLSDSGFYLCAWSVGGPGTEAFFGQGTRLTVV.

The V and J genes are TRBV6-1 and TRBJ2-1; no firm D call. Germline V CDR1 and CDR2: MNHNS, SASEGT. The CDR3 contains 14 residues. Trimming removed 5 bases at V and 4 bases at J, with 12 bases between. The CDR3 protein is CASSPINGYNEQFF. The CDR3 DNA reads TGTGCCAGCAGTCCAATAAACGGTTACAATGAGCAGTTCTTC.

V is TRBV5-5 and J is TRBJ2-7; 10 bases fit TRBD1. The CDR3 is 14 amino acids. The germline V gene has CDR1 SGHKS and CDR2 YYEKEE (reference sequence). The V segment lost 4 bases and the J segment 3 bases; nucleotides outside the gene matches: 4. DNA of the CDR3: TGTGCCAGCAGCCTCCGGGACAGGGGCTACGAGCAGTACTTC. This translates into CASSLRDRGYEQYF. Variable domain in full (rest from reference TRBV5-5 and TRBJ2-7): DAGVTQSPTHLIKTRGQQVTLRCSPISGHKSVSWYQQVLGQGPQFIFQYYEKEERGRGNFPDRFSARQFPNYSSELNVNALLLGDSALYLCASSLRDRGYEQYFGPGTRLTVT.

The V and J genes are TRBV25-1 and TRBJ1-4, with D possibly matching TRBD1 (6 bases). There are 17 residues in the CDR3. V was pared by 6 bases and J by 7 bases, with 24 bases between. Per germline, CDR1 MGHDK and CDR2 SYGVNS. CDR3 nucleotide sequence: TGTGCCAGCAGCCGCGACAGGACCTCCCGGGGGGGTGAAAAACTGTTTTTT. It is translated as CASSRDRTSRGGEKLFF. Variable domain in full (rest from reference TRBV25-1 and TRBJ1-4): EADIYQTPRYLVIGTGKKITLECSQTMGHDKMYWYQQDPGMELHLIHYSYGVNSTEKGDLSSESTVSRIRTEHFPLTLESARPSHTSQYLCASSRDRTSRGGEKLFFGSGTQLSVL.

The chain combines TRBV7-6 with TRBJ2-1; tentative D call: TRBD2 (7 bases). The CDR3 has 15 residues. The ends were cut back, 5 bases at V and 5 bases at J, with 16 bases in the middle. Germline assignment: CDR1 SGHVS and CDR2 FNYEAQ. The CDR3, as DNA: TGTGCCAGCAGCCTCAAGGGGGGGGCTAACAATGAGCAGTTCTTC. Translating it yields CASSLKGGANNEQFF.